Included here is one TCR beta chain sequence, with context. Starting material of about 450 ng total RNA yielded TCR beta cDNA via a constant-region primer. Nested multiplex PCR, run for three rounds with slightly modified ARM-PCR, yielded TCR beta libraries. TCRdb itself ran the multiplex PCR reads through MiXCR, one entry per CDR3 protein. The sample holds fewer than 400,000 distinct CDR3 sequences, nearly 60% seen once. These data originate in a study of tumor-infiltrating lymphocytes in primary liver carcinoma. Study overall: Subjects presented with primary liver carcinoma managed by surgical resection. Subjects consisted of male and female patients aged 30 to 69 years.

Germline DNA was also extracted, and blood RNA derived from unsorted whole blood. Patients carried chronic HBV infection without prior treatment. Preoperatively, peripheral blood was drawn, 4 to 4.5 milliliters in total. The receptor was derived from a woman aged 30 to 39 with primary liver carcinoma and hepatitis B virus infection. The sequencing input was peripheral blood.

The CDR3 nucleotides read TGTGCCAGCAGCCCAGGGACAGGCTGGTTGTCCTACGAGCAGTACTTC. Its protein is CASSPGTGWLSYEQYF. This chain links TRBV12-3 or TRBV12-4 with TRBJ2-7; TRBD1 matches at 8 bases. This CDR3 is built from 16 residues. J gave up 1 base and V 6 bases, and 11 bases lay outside the gene matches.